This T cell receptor (beta chain) was obtained from a study of cytotoxic CD8 clonotypes in ibrutinib-treated CLL. In the study overall: There were, on average, around 250,000 productive templates and 90,000 to 95,000 productive rearrangements per sample.

Points on this clone: Its matching antigen is unknown.

General study findings and limits: The study found public clonotypes uncommon, contracting or stable on treatment. Clonality (at baseline) was higher than in age-matched healthy donors and tracked circulating CD8+ T-cell counts.

Only in-frame clones appear in the TCRdb table, and some are missing; sequencing was by immunoSEQ multiplex PCR. The sample has some 300,000 clones, about 80% seen once. Germline CDR1 reads KGHSH; CDR2 reads LQKENI. With V trimmed by 0 bases and J by 3 bases, 4 bases remained unmatched. The CDR3 extends over 15 amino acids. The sequencing here drew on PBMCs, taken before ibrutinib treatment. The chain carries TRBV18 and TRBJ2-7; 8 bases match TRBD2. The source of this sequence is a human donor with chronic lymphocytic leukemia. The CDR3 reads CASSPPNSGVYEQYF. The CDR3 nucleotides are TGTGCCAGCTCACCACCGAATAGCGGGGTCTACGAGCAGTACTTC.